This record concerns one T cell receptor beta chain sequence. The entry originates in a study of CD8+ T cells in alopecia areata. V gave up 4 bases and J gave up 1 base, with 10 bases separating them. The CDR3 runs to 14 residues. Germline V lookup: CDR1 GTSNPN, CDR2 SVGIG (reference sequence). As the sequencing template, cDNA was produced by extracting RNA and reverse transcribing it. The data were produced by immunoSEQ multiplex PCR, yet TCRdb's version contains in-frame clones alone and is incomplete. The data show some 200,000 clones, just under 60% seen once. Specimen: CD4+ T cells sorted from blood, collected at week 0. This sequence originates from a human donor with alopecia areata. The V gene is TRBV30, the J gene TRBJ2-2; D remains unclear. The CDR3 region is CAWTGFQNTGELFF. The CDR3, as DNA: TGTGCCTGGACGGGCTTCCAGAACACCGGGGAGCTGTTTTTT.